Listed below are T cell receptor beta chains from one sample, sequenced in a study of blood T cell repertoires in COVID-19. Assay used: immunoSEQ multiplex PCR; TCRdb lists only in-frame clones, some missing. In the table there are some 150,000 clones, approximately 88% of which are singletons. Sample: peripheral blood. The receptors derive from a human donor in a cohort sampled during active COVID-19. Both conserved end residues are part of each CDR3. A D gene is named only where the DNA matches it firmly. The size of a clone is reported for some rows only, either as once, few or many, or as a class for expanded clones.

j_call clone_size v_call d_call cdr3_nt cdr3_aa
TRBJ1-5 few TRBV5-1 - TGCGCCAGCAGCTTGCCCAGACAGACGGCGCCTTATCAGCCCCAGCATTTT CASSLPRQTAPYQPQHF
TRBJ2-1 - TRBV25-1 TRBD1 TGTGCCAGCAGGAGAACAGGGGACAATGAGCAGTTCTTC CASRRTGDNEQFF
TRBJ2-1 - TRBV2 - TGTGCCAGCAGTGATTTTAGGGGCGGTGAGCAGTTCTTC CASSDFRGGEQFF
TRBJ2-5 - TRBV6-1 - TGTGCCAGCAGTGAAGCTATCAGGGAGACCCAGTACTTC CASSEAIRETQYF
TRBJ1-2 - TRBV9 TRBD1 TGTGCCAGCAGCGTCCCTTCCGGGACAGGGGGCACTCGAGATGGCTACACCTTC CASSVPSGTGGTRDGYTF
TRBJ1-3 - TRBV18 TRBD1 TGTGCCAGCTCACCCACCGGGACAGGGGGCTCTGGAAACACCATATATTTT CASSPTGTGGSGNTIYF
TRBJ2-2 few TRBV6-1 - TGTGCCAGCAGTGAACGGGGGGCCGGAACCGGGGAGCTGTTTTTT CASSERGAGTGELFF
TRBJ1-5 few TRBV11-3 - TGTGCCAGCAGCTTAGACAACCGCAGGGAGGGATATAGCAATCAGCCCCAGCATTTT CASSLDNRREGYSNQPQHF
TRBJ2-4 - TRBV5-3 - TGTGCCAGAAGCCCCTACCAGAGGCTACTAGCCAAAAACATTCAGTACTTC CARSPYQRLLAKNIQYF
TRBJ2-1 - TRBV24-1 - TGTGCCACCGGCGGGCGGGACGGGGAGCAGTTCTTC CATGGRDGEQFF
TRBJ2-1 - TRBV9 TRBD1 TGTGCCAGCAGCGTAGGCCGGGACAGTTTGAGCTCCTACAATGAGCAGTTCTTC CASSVGRDSLSSYNEQFF
TRBJ2-6 - TRBV13 TRBD2 TGTGCCAGCAGCCTGGGCGGGAGAGGGGCCAACGTCCTGACTTTC CASSLGGRGANVLTF
TRBJ2-1 - TRBV2 TRBD2 TGTGCCAGCAGAGATAGCGGGAGGGAGCAGTTCTTC CASRDSGREQFF
TRBJ2-1 once TRBV2 TRBD1 TGTGCCATCCGGACAGGGCCGGACAATGAGCAGTTCTTC CAIRTGPDNEQFF
TRBJ1-1 few TRBV7-8 - TGTGCCAGCAGCGTTCTACAGGGTACGACTGAAGCTTTCTTT CASSVLQGTTEAFF
TRBJ1-2 once TRBV20-1 - TGCAGTGTATATCAGGGAGGTGGCTACACCTTC CSVYQGGGYTF
TRBJ1-6 - TRBV5-1 TRBD1 TGCGCCAGCAGCTTGGTTGGGACAGGGCTTCTCTCACCCCTCCACTTT CASSLVGTGLLSPLHF
TRBJ2-3 - TRBV5-4 TRBD2 TGTGCCAGCAGCCGAGCCGGGACTAGCGGTCCTAGGGGCACAGATACGCAGTATTTT CASSRAGTSGPRGTDTQYF
TRBJ2-3 - TRBV11-2 TRBD2 TGTGCCAGCAGCCCGCTAGCGGGGGGGCCGAATACGCAGTATTTT CASSPLAGGPNTQYF
TRBJ2-7 few TRBV18 TRBD1 TGTGCCAGCTCACCTACCGGGACAGGGGGCTACGAGCAGTACTTC CASSPTGTGGYEQYF
TRBJ1-2 - TRBV19 TRBD1 TGTGCCAGTAGTCCTGGACAGGGGGCTGGCGGCTACACCTTC CASSPGQGAGGYTF
TRBJ1-6 few TRBV19 TRBD1 TGTGCCAGTAGTCCGGGACAGGGGGCGGGTCGGCATTCACCCCTCCACTTT CASSPGQGAGRHSPLHF
TRBJ1-6 - TRBV2 - TGTGCCAGCAGTGATCGGGGGGCAACATATTCACCCCTCCACTTT CASSDRGATYSPLHF
TRBJ1-1 - TRBV11-1 TRBD1 TGTGCCAGCAGCTTTGGACAGGGGGGGACTGAAGCTTTCTTT CASSFGQGGTEAFF
TRBJ1-2 - TRBV5-4 TRBD1 TGTGCCAGCAGCCCTGAACCGGGACAGGGGGCGCTTGGCTACACCTTC CASSPEPGQGALGYTF
TRBJ2-5 - TRBV30 - TGTGCCTGGAGTTTCCGTCCCCAAGAGACCCAGTACTTC CAWSFRPQETQYF
TRBJ2-1 - TRBV28 TRBD1 TGTGCCAGCAGTTCCCGTAGGGACAGGGGGAATGAGCAGTTCTTC CASSSRRDRGNEQFF
TRBJ1-1 - TRBV30 TRBD1 TGTGCCTGGGGTGGGGTACAGGGGCGAAAAGCTTTCTTT CAWGGVQGRKAFF
TRBJ2-1 few TRBV3-1/TRBV3-2 - TGTGCCAGCAGCCAAGTACAGTCCTACAATGAGCAGTTCTTC CASSQVQSYNEQFF
TRBJ2-7 - TRBV11-2 TRBD2 TGTGCCAGCAGCTTAGAACGGGGACTATACGAGCAGTACTTC CASSLERGLYEQYF
TRBJ2-3 - TRBV29-1 TRBD2 TGCAGCGTCCTCTTACTAGCGGGAGCGTCAGATACGCAGTATTTT CSVLLLAGASDTQYF
TRBJ2-5 once TRBV5-1 TRBD1 TGCGCCAGCAGAGATGACAGGGGGATCGGTGTAGAGACCCAGTACTTC CASRDDRGIGVETQYF
TRBJ2-5 - TRBV7-9 - TGTGCCAGCAGCTTTGCTCTCAGGGCTGGAGAAGAGACCCAGTACTTC CASSFALRAGEETQYF
TRBJ2-7 - TRBV27 TRBD2 TGTGCCAGCAGTTTCGGGAGGGTCGGGGCCTACGAGCAGTACTTC CASSFGRVGAYEQYF
TRBJ2-1 - TRBV10-2 TRBD2 TGCGCCAGCAGTGGGCGGGAGAGCTCCTACAATGAGCAGTTCTTC CASSGRESSYNEQFF
TRBJ1-2 - TRBV5-1 TRBD1 TGCGCCAGCAGCTTGGGGGACAGCCCCGTGCGGTATGGCTACACCTTC CASSLGDSPVRYGYTF
TRBJ1-1 - TRBV19 - TGTGCCAGTAGTTCCAGCCCCCAGGGCACTGAAGCTTTCTTT CASSSSPQGTEAFF
TRBJ2-5 - TRBV5-6 TRBD1 TGTGCCAGCAGCTTGGTTAGGGAAGGGGGCGACGAGACCCAGTACTTC CASSLVREGGDETQYF
TRBJ2-2 few TRBV7-9 - TGTGCCAGCAGCTTTAGGCAGGGGTCCGCCGGGGAGCTGTTTTTT CASSFRQGSAGELFF
TRBJ1-5 - TRBV12-3/TRBV12-4 - TGTGCCAGCAGTTACCAGGGCCGCCAGCCCCAGCATTTT CASSYQGRQPQHF
TRBJ2-7 - TRBV28 - TGTGCCAGCAGTTTATCCCCGCAGGGGGGCTACGAGCAGTACTTC CASSLSPQGGYEQYF
TRBJ1-2 - TRBV19 TRBD1 TGTGCCAGTAGTCGCGACAGGGACCCTTATGGCTACACCTTC CASSRDRDPYGYTF
TRBJ1-2 - TRBV19 TRBD1 TGTGCCAGTAGTCCCTCCCTACAGGGGGCAATAGGCAACTATGGCTACACCTTC CASSPSLQGAIGNYGYTF
TRBJ2-5 - TRBV6-2/TRBV6-3 TRBD2 TGTGCCAGCAGTTACTCGGCTAGCGGAGGAGAGACCCAGTACTTC CASSYSASGGETQYF
TRBJ1-2 - TRBV6-5 TRBD1 TGTGCCAGCACCCCTAAGGGGGCAGCCTATGGCTACACCTTC CASTPKGAAYGYTF
TRBJ1-1 - TRBV29-1 - TGCAGCGTTGGGCCGGCAGACATGAACACTGAAGCTTTCTTT CSVGPADMNTEAFF
TRBJ1-3 - TRBV14 TRBD1 TGTGCCAGCAGCCAAGAGGACAGGGGGAGCACCATATATTTT CASSQEDRGSTIYF
TRBJ2-3 - TRBV4-2 - TGTGCCAGCAGCCAAGGTCTGGCGGTGGGTTCTAGCACAGATACGCAGTATTTT CASSQGLAVGSSTDTQYF
TRBJ1-1 - TRBV27 TRBD1 TGTGCCAGCTTTGGGACAGGGGGCTATCTGAACACTGAAGCTTTCTTT CASFGTGGYLNTEAFF
TRBJ1-2 - TRBV4-1 TRBD1 TGCGCCAGCAGCCTGGGACAGGGGGAAATAAGTGGCTACACCTTC CASSLGQGEISGYTF
TRBJ1-3 - TRBV6-5 - TGTGCCAGCAGCCTAGGTAGGACAACTGGAAACACCATATATTTT CASSLGRTTGNTIYF
TRBJ2-1 - TRBV6-2/TRBV6-3 TRBD2 TGTGCCAGCAGTTACCAAGCGGGGGGACAGTTCTTC CASSYQAGGQFF
TRBJ2-1 once TRBV5-1 TRBD2 TGCGCCAGCAGCCCGGGGTCGGGACTAGCGGTCTACAATGAGCAGTTCTTC CASSPGSGLAVYNEQFF
TRBJ2-5 - TRBV30 TRBD1 TGTGCCTGGAGGCTACAGGGGGCGCAGACCCAGTACTTC CAWRLQGAQTQYF
TRBJ2-7 few TRBV18 TRBD1 TGTGCCAGCTCACCCCGGGACAGGGAGAACGAGCAGTACTTC CASSPRDRENEQYF